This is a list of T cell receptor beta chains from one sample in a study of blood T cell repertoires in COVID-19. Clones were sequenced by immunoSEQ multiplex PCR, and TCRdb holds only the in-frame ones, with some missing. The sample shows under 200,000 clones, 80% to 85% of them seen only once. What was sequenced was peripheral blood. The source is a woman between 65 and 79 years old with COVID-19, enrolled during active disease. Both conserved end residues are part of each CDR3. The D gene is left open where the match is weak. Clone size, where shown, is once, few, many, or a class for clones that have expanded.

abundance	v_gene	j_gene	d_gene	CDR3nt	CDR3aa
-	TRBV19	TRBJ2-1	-	TGTGCCAGTTTTCCATCCCCACAGGACCCTAAGCAGTTCTTC	CASFPSPQDPKQFF
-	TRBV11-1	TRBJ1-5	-	TGTGCCAGCAGCCTCAGGGGTGACCAGCCCCAGCATTTT	CASSLRGDQPQHF
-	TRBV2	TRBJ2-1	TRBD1	TGTGCCAGCAGTGAACAGGGGGCAAATGGGGAGCAGTTCTTC	CASSEQGANGEQFF
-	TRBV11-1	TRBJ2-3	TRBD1	TGTGCCAGCAGCTTAGACAGGGGTTACACAGATACGCAGTATTTT	CASSLDRGYTDTQYF
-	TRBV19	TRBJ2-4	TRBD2	TGTGCCAGTAGTATCCGTAAAATAGCGGGGGGAGAAAACATTCAGTACTTC	CASSIRKIAGGENIQYF
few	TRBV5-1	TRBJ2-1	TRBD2	TGCGCCAGCAGCTTTAGCGGGGGTCGAGATGAGCAGTTCTTC	CASSFSGGRDEQFF
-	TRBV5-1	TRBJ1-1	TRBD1	TGCGCCAGCAGCTTGGCCGTGGGGGACAGGGGAGCTTTCTTT	CASSLAVGDRGAFF
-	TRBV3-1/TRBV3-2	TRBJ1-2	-	TGTGCCAGCAGCCAAGGGAGCAGGGGCCTTAACTATGGCTACACCTTC	CASSQGSRGLNYGYTF
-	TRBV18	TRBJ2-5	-	TGTGCCAGCTCACCCTACCAAGAGACCCAGTACTTC	CASSPYQETQYF
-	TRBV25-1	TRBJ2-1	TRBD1	TGTGCCAGCAGCCTTGATCGGACAGGACCCAATGAGCAGTTCTTC	CASSLDRTGPNEQFF
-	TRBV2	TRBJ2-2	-	TGTGCCAGCAGTCTACCGGGACAAACCACCGGGGAGCTGTTTTTT	CASSLPGQTTGELFF
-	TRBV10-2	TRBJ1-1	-	TGCGCCAGCAGGAGGACAGTAGACACTGAAGCTTTCTTT	CASRRTVDTEAFF
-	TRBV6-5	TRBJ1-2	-	TGTGCCAGCAGTAACACAGGGAACTATGGCTACACCTTC	CASSNTGNYGYTF
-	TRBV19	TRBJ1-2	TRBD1	TGTGCCAGTAGGAAGGACAGGGCCTTCTATGGCTACACCTTC	CASRKDRAFYGYTF
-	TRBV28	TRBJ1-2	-	TGTGCCAGCAGTTACGTGAGGACGGCGGGATCCTATGGCTACACCTTC	CASSYVRTAGSYGYTF
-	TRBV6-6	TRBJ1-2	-	TGTGCCGTACAGCACTTCCCGACAGCCGGAGGCTACACCTTC	CAVQHFPTAGGYTF
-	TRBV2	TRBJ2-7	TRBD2	TGTGCCAGCACTATCACCCCGGGAGGGCCCTACGAGCAGTACTTC	CASTITPGGPYEQYF
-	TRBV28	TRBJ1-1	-	TGTGCCAGCAGTCACATCAAACGGGGGGCGGAAACTGAAGCTTTCTTT	CASSHIKRGAETEAFF
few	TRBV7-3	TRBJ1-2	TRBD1	TGTGCCAGCAGCTCCGGACCGGACAGGGCTTATGGCTACACCTTC	CASSSGPDRAYGYTF
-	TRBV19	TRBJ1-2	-	TGTGCCAGTAGTGCCCTAACCCTACGGGGGAGGAATGGCTACACCTTC	CASSALTLRGRNGYTF
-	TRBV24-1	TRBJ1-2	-	TGTGCCACCAGTGATAACAGGGTAGGGTATGGCTACACCTTC	CATSDNRVGYGYTF
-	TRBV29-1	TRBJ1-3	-	TGCAGCGTTGTGCCCCAGTTTTCTGGAAACACCATATATTTT	CSVVPQFSGNTIYF
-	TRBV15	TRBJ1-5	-	TGTGCCACCAGCAGAGCGGAGGTTAGAAATCAGCCCCAGCATTTT	CATSRAEVRNQPQHF
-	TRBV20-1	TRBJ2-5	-	TGCAGTGCTAAAGCCCAAGAGACCCAGTACTTC	CSAKAQETQYF
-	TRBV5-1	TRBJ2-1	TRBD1	TGCGCCAGCAGCCCTACAGGGGGCAATGAGCAGTTCTTC	CASSPTGGNEQFF
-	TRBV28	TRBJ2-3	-	TGTGCCAGCAGTCCGGCAGATACGCAGTATTTT	CASSPADTQYF
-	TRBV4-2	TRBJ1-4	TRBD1	TGTGCCAGCAGCCCAGGGGGACAGGGGGCCTGGGAAAAACTGTTTTTT	CASSPGGQGAWEKLFF
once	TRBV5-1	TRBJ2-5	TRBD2	TGCGCCAGCAGCTTCGTCGGGGGGGTAGGAGAGACCCAGTACTTC	CASSFVGGVGETQYF
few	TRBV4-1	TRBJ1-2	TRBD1	TGCGCCAGCAGCCAATTCACCGACAGGGTTGGTGGCTACACCTTC	CASSQFTDRVGGYTF
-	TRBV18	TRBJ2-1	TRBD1	TGTGCCAGCTCAGAGGGGACAGGAGCTTACAATGAGCAGTTCTTC	CASSEGTGAYNEQFF
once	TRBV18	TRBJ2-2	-	TGTGCCAGCTCACCACTGTCGACCGGGGAACTGTTTTTT	CASSPLSTGELFF
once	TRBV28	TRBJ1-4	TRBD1	TGTGCCAGCAGTATCCCAACAGGGGGCGGTGAAAAACTGTTTTTT	CASSIPTGGGEKLFF
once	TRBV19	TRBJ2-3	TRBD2	TGTGCCAGTAGCAGGACTAGCGGTACTAGCACAGATACGCAGTATTTT	CASSRTSGTSTDTQYF